This T cell receptor (beta chain) was found in a study of metastatic and nonmetastatic thyroid tumors. Study context: Thyroid patients, malignant and benign, had repertoires compared across blood and tumor or nodule tissue. Findings and caveats of the study: Within blood and tumor, benign nodules reportedly had significantly lower TCR beta diversity than malignant thyroid tumors did.

A note on this clone: The antigen remains unidentified.

Ahead of thyroid surgery, no patient had received treatment of any kind. The CDR3 runs 14 residues. Germline CDR1 and CDR2: SNHLY and FYNNEI. Trimming removed 6 bases at V and 2 bases at J, with 13 bases between. The authors' processing: Across clinicopathological groups, CDR3 differences served as the basis for building a distant-metastasis classifier for papillary thyroid cancer. TCRdb re-called clones from the PCR reads using MiXCR. These V and J calls derive from TCRdb rather than the authors' analysis. The repertoire has around 20,000 clones, around a third of them found once; the top ten carry around a fifth.

This TCR was recovered from a female donor with papillary thyroid cancer or a benign thyroid nodule (not recorded which). Some clones in this sample may be carry-over from other donors' samples. The sequenced sample consisted of adjacent normal tissue. The chain uses TRBV2 and TRBJ2-5, with a possible D match to TRBD1 (6 bases). The chain's CDR3 is CASRSDRLQETQYF. As DNA, the CDR3 is TGTGCCAGCAGATCCGACAGGTTACAAGAGACCCAGTACTTC. The variable domain in full, completed from reference TRBV2 and TRBJ2-5, reads EPEVTQTPSHQVTQMGQEVILRCVPISNHLYFYWYRQILGQKVEFLVSFYNNEISEKSEIFDDQFSVERPDGSNFTLKIRSTKLEDSAMYFCASRSDRLQETQYFGPGTRLLVL.